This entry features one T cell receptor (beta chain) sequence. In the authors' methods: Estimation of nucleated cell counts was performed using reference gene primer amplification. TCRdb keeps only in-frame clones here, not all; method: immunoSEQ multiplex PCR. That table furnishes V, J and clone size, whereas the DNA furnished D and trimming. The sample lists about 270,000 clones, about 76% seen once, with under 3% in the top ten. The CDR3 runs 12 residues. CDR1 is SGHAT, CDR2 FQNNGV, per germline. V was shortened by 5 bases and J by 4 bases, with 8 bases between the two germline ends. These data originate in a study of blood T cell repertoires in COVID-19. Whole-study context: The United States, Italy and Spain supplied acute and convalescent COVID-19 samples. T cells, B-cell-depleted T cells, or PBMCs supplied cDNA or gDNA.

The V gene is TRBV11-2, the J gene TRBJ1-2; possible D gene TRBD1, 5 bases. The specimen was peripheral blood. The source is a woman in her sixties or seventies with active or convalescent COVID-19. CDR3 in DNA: TGTGCCAGCAGCAAAGACAGCTATGGCTACACCTTC. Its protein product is CASSKDSYGYTF.